The subject of this entry is one T cell receptor beta chain. Antigen unknown. This entry comes from a study of vaccination and CD4 T cells after COVID-19. This CDR3 has 14 residues. Trimming removed 2 bases at V and 7 bases at J, with 12 bases between. Cultured CD4+ T-cell DNA underwent Oncomine TCR Beta short-read sequencing. MiXCR was run by TCRdb on the PCR reads, yielding one entry per CDR3 protein. Of approximately 16,000 distinct CDR3 sequences in the sample, 45% to 50% were seen once. Specified treatment: roughly 10-day PBMC culture with coronavirus spike peptide pools or control peptides (ViraFEST assay).

This TCR derives from a human donor who had recovered from COVID-19. Source material: CD4+ T cells from blood, cultured in vitro. This chain connects TRBV12-3 or TRBV12-4 to TRBJ1-5; the D gene is possibly TRBD1 (5 bases). The CDR3 DNA follows: TGTGCCAGCAGTTTAACGGCGAGGGGACAGCCCCAGCATTTT. Protein sequence: CASSLTARGQPQHF.